This T cell receptor (beta chain) appears in the sequencing data of a study of CD8 T cells in ankylosing spondylitis. This clonotype has a count of ten or more. The CDR3 is 12 amino acids. V dropped 5 bases and J dropped 2 bases, with 7 bases sitting between them. CDR1 and CDR2 from the germline V gene are SQVTM and ANQGSEA. TCRdb reanalysed the 5' RACE reads using MiXCR and keeps one entry per CDR3 protein. The sample includes 250,000 to 300,000 distinct CDR3 sequences, 15% to 25% of them seen just once. V is TRBV29-1 and J is TRBJ2-1; D is perhaps TRBD2 (5 bases). Sequencing used blood, either unsorted or a sorted T cell fraction (not recorded which). The receptor comes from a male donor with ankylosing spondylitis or in good health (not recorded which). CDR3 in amino acids: CSVRAAYNEQFF. The CDR3 region has the DNA TGCAGCGTTCGAGCGGCCTACAATGAGCAGTTCTTC.